This is a list of T cell receptor beta chains from one sample in a study of OX40 agonist ivuxolimab in advanced cancers. Method: immunoSEQ multiplex PCR; TCRdb's copy keeps in-frame clones and lacks some. The repertoire has more than 65,000 clones, 84% of them found once; the top ten carry 20% to 25%. Sequenced here: CD4+ or CD8+ T cells sorted from blood, sampled in a trial of the OX40 agonist ivuxolimab. Receptors originate from an adult with an advanced solid tumor such as melanoma, head and neck, liver or kidney cancer. The CDR3 runs from the conserved cysteine through the conserved F or W. The D gene is left open where the match is weak. Rows give clone size only sometimes, using once, few, many, or a class for an expanded clone.

V gene	J gene	clone size	CDR3 length	D gene	CDR3 DNA	CDR3 protein
TRBV18	TRBJ1-1	.	13	.	TGTGCCAGCTCACAGGGAGTTGACACTGAAGCTTTCTTT	CASSQGVDTEAFF
TRBV27	TRBJ2-3	.	11	.	TGTGCCAGCAGTTTCTCAGATACGCAGTATTTT	CASSFSDTQYF
TRBV19	TRBJ2-5	.	13	.	TGTGCCAGTAGTTGGGACGGAGAAGAGACCCAGTACTTC	CASSWDGEETQYF
TRBV5-6	TRBJ2-5	few	11	.	TGTGCCAGCAGCTTGCGAGAGACCCAGTACTTC	CASSLRETQYF
TRBV5-5	TRBJ1-2	.	14	.	TGTGCCAGCAGCTTCTGGGGGACTAACTATGGCTACACCTTC	CASSFWGTNYGYTF
TRBV6-1	TRBJ1-2	few	12	.	TGTGCCAGCAGAGAGGCGGAGTATGGCTACACCTTC	CASREAEYGYTF
TRBV5-1	TRBJ2-3	once	12	TRBD1	TGCGCCAGCAGTTGGGACAGAGATACGCAGTATTTT	CASSWDRDTQYF
TRBV2	TRBJ2-7	.	14	.	TGTGCCAGCAGACTAGACAGGACCCTTTACGAGCAGTACTTC	CASRLDRTLYEQYF
TRBV6-6	TRBJ2-1	once	14	.	TGTGCCAGCAGTCAGCCCCCCCCGTCTAGCGTGCAGTTCTTC	CASSQPPPSSVQFF
TRBV19	TRBJ2-2	.	14	.	TGTGCCAGTAGTATCAGTAGGAACACCGGGGAGCTGTTTTTT	CASSISRNTGELFF
TRBV9	TRBJ1-3	.	18	.	TGTGCCAGCAGCGTAGATTTGAGGGTGGGGGCAGCTGGAAACACCATATATTTT	CASSVDLRVGAAGNTIYF
TRBV27	TRBJ1-2	once	13	.	TGTGCCAGCAGTTTTTCAGGGGTGGATGGCTACACCTTC	CASSFSGVDGYTF